This T cell receptor beta chain was identified during a study of regulatory T cells in long-lasting Graves disease. The time point was: persistent/refractory GD, antithyroid drugs over 5 years with positive TRAb. Extracted RNA from PBMCs served as the source of the TCR library. This clonotype was detected many times. Researchers made TCR beta libraries by using iRepertoire HTBI primers and running Arm-PCR on CDR3 regions. Using its own MiXCR run on the multiplex PCR reads, TCRdb lists one record per CDR3 protein. The sample comprises nearly 350,000 distinct CDR3 sequences, 20% of which are singletons, and about 29% rests with the top ten. Losses at the gene ends were 5 bases for V and 7 bases for J; bases not matched to a gene: 8. CDR3 length: 16 amino acids. Looked up from germline, CDR1 is SNHLY and CDR2 is FYNNEI.

The clonotype comes from a female donor with Graves disease. The V call is TRBV2, the J call TRBJ1-4, with TRBD1 identical over 12 bases. Here the sequenced sample was peripheral blood mononuclear cells (PBMCs), taken when the disease was refractory, from a patient treated with antithyroid drugs. In nucleotides, the CDR3 is TGTGCCAGCAGTAACCGGGACAGGGGGCCGGTTGAAAAACTGTTTTTT. It is translated as CASSNRDRGPVEKLFF.